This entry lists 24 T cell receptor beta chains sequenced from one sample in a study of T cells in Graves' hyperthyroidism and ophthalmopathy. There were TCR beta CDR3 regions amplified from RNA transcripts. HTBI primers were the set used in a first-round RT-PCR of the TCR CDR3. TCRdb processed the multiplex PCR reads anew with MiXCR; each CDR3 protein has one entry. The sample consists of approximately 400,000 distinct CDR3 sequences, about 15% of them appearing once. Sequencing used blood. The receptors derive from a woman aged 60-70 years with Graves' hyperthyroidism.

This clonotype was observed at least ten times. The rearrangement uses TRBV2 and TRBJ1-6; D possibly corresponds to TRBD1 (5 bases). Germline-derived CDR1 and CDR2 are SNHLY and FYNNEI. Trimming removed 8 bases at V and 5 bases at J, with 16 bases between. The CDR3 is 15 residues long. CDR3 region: CASGRAGPHNSPLHF. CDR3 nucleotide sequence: TGTGCCAGCGGGCGGGCGGGACCGCATAATTCACCCCTCCACTTT.

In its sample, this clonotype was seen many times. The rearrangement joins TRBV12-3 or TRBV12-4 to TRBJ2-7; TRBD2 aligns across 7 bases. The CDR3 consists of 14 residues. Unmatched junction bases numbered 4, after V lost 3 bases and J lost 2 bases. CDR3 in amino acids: CASSFQGGPYEQYF. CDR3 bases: TGTGCCAGCAGTTTTCAGGGAGGGCCCTACGAGCAGTACTTC.

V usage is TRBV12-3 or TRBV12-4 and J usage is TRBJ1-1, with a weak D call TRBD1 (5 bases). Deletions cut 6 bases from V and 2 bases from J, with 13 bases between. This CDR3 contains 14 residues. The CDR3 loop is CASRGLAQNTEAFF. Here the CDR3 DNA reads TGTGCCAGCAGGGGGCTTGCTCAAAACACTGAAGCTTTCTTT.

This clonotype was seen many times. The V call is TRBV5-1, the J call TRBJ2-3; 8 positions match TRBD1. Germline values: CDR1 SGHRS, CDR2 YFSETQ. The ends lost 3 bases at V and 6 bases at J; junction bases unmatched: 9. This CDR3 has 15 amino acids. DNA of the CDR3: TGCGCCAGCAGCTGGCAGGACAGGGTCTCGGATACGCAGTATTTT. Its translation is CASSWQDRVSDTQYF.

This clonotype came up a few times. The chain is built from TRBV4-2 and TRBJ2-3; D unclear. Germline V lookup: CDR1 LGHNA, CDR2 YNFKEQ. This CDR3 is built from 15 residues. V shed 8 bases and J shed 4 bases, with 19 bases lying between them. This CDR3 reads CASRAATLTADTQYF. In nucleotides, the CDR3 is TGTGCCAGCCGGGCTGCGACACTAACGGCAGATACGCAGTATTTT.

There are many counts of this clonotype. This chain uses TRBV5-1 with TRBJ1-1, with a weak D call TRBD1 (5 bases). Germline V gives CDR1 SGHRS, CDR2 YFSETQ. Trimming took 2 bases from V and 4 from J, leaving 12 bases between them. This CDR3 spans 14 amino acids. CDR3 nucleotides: TGCGCCAGCAGCTTTTCCGGGGCAGTCACTGAAGCTTTCTTT. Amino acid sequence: CASSFSGAVTEAFF.

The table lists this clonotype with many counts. CDR3 in amino acids: CASSYSRGSGYSTEAFF. In DNA form, the CDR3 reads TGTGCCAGCAGTTACTCGAGGGGGTCAGGGTACAGCACTGAAGCTTTCTTT. This chain uses TRBV6-5 with TRBJ1-1; possible D gene TRBD1, 6 bases. CDR3 length equals 17 residues. V gave up 0 bases and J gave up 4 bases, with 18 bases separating them. Germline V gene lookup returns CDR1 MNHEY and CDR2 SVGAGI.

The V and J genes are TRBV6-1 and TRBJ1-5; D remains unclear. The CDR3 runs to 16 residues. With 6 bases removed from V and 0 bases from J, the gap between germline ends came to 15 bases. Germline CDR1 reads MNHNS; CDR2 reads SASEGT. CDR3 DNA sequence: TGTGCCAGCAGGAGAACGGGATTTTATAGCAATCAGCCCCAGCATTTT. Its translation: CASRRTGFYSNQPQHF.

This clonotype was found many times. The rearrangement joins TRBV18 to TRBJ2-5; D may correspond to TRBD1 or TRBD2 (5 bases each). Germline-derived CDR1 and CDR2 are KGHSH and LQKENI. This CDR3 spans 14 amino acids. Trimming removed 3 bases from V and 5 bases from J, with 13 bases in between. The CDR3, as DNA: TGTGCCAGCTCACCGGACGGGGCTATGGAGACCCAGTACTTC. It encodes CASSPDGAMETQYF.

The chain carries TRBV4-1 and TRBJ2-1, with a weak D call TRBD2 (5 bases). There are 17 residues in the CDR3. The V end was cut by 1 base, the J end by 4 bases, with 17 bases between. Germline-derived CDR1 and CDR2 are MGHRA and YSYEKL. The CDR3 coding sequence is TGCGCCAGCAGCCAAGTCCCAACGCGGGCACGGTACAATGAGCAGTTCTTC. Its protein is CASSQVPTRARYNEQFF.

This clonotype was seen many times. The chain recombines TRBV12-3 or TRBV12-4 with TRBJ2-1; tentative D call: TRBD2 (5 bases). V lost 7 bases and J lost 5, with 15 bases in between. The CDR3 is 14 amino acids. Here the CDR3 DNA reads TGTGCCAGCACCGAAAACTTTAGCGACAATGAGCAGTTCTTC. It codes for CASTENFSDNEQFF.

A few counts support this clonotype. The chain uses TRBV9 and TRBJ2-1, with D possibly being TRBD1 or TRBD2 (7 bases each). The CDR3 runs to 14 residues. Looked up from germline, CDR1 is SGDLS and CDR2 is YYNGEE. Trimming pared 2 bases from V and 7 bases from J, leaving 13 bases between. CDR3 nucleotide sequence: TGTGCCAGCAGCGTGAGCCAGGGGGGGAATGAGCAGTTCTTC. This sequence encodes CASSVSQGGNEQFF.

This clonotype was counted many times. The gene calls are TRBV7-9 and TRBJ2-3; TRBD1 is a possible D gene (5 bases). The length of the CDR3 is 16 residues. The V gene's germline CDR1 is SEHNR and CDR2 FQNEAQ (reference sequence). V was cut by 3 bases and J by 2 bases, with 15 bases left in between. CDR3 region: CASSLLGLESTDTQYF. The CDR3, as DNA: TGTGCCAGCAGCTTGTTGGGGCTCGAGTCCACAGATACGCAGTATTTT.

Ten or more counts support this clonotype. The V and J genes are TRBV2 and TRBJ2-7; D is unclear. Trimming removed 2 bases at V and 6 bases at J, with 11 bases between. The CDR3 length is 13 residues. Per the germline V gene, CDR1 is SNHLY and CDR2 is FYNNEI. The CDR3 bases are TGTGCCAGCAGTGAATGGGTGGGCTCCGAGCAGTACTTC. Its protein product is CASSEWVGSEQYF.

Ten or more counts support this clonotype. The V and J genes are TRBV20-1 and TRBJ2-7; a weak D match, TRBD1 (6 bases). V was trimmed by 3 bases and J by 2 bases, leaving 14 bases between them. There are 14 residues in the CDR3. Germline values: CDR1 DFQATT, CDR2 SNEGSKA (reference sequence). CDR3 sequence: CSASDMGQAYEQYF. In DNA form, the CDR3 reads TGCAGTGCTAGCGACATGGGACAAGCCTACGAGCAGTACTTC.

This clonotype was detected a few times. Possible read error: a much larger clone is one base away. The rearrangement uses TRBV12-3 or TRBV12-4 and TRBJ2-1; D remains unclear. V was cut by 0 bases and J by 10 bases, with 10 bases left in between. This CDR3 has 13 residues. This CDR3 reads CASSLARNSEQFF. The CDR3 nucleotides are TGTGCCAGCAGTTTAGCGCGAAATAGCGAGCAGTTCTTC.

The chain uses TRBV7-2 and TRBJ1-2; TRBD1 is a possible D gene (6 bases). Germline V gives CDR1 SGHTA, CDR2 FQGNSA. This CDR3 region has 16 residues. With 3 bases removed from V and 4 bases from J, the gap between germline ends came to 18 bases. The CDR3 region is CASSFTTNQGPYGYTF. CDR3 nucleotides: TGTGCCAGCAGCTTTACCACTAACCAGGGGCCCTATGGCTACACCTTC.

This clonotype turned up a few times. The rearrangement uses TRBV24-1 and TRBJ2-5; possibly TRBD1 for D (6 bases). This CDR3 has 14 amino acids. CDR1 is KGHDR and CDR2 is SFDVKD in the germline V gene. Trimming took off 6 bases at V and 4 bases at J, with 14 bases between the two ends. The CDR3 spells CATSSRGLRETQYF. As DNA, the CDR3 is TGTGCCACCAGTTCCAGGGGATTGAGAGAGACCCAGTACTTC.

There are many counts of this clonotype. CDR3 sequence: CASSRGERSGGQETQYF. The DNA of the CDR3 is TGTGCCAGCAGCCGGGGTGAAAGGTCAGGGGGCCAAGAGACCCAGTACTTC. This chain links TRBV25-1 with TRBJ2-5; 7 bases align to TRBD1. V lost 6 bases and J lost 1; bases outside the gene matches: 14. Germline lookup yields CDR1 MGHDK and CDR2 SYGVNS. The CDR3 length is 17 residues.

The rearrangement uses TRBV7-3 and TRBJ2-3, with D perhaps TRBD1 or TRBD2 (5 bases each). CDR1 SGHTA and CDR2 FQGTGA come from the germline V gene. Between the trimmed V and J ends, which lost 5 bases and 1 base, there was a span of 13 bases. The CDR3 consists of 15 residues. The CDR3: CASSASGTRTDTQYF. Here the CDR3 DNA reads TGTGCCAGCAGCGCCTCCGGGACGCGCACAGATACGCAGTATTTT.

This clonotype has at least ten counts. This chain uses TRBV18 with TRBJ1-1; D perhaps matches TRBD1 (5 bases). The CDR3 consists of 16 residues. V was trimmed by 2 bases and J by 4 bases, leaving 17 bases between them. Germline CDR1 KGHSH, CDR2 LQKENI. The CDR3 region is CASSPFRGRTRTEAFF. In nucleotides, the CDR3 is TGTGCCAGCTCACCATTCCGGGGCAGAACACGCACTGAAGCTTTCTTT.

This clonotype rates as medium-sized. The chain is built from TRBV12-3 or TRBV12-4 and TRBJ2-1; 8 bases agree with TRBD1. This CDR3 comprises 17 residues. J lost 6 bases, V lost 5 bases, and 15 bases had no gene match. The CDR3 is CASSTTGDALSGNEQFF. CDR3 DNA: TGTGCCAGCAGTACGACAGGGGACGCACTGTCAGGCAATGAGCAGTTCTTC.

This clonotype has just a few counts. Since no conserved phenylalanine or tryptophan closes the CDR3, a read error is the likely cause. The DNA for the CDR3 is TGTGCCAGCAGCTTAGACGTTCTGGGCAAATATGGCTACACCCTC. Translated, it gives CASSLDVLGKYGYTL. The V call is TRBV11-2, the J call TRBJ1-2, with D unclear. From germline, CDR1 is SGHAT and CDR2 FQNNGV. The germline V and J ends were trimmed by 0 bases and 5 bases, with 13 bases remaining between them. The length of the CDR3 is 15 residues.

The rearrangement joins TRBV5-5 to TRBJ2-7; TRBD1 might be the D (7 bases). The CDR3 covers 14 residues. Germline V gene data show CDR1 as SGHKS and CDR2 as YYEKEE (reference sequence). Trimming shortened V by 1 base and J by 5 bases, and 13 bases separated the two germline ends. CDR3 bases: TGTGCCAGCAGCTTGTCCGGAGGGGGCCACGAGCAGTACTTC. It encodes CASSLSGGGHEQYF.